The 4 T cell receptor beta chains below all came from one sample that was sequenced in a study of memory CD4+ T cells and cytomegalovirus serostatus. Generated by immunoSEQ multiplex PCR, the TCRdb table keeps only in-frame clones and is missing some. The data hold roughly 54,000 clones, with around 76% observed a single time. Single viable CD3+CD4+CD8-CD45RO+ cells were sorted as the memory CD4+ T cells. Sequencing was carried out using memory CD4+ T cells from blood. Receptors originate from an adult in good health and CMV-seronegative.

J is TRBJ2-7 and V is TRBV7-2; 7 bases are shared with TRBD1. The CDR3 is 15 amino acids. Germline CDR1 and CDR2: SGHTA and FQGNSA. V trimming: 1 base; J trimming: 5 bases; junction bases outside the gene matches: 8. For the CDR3, the DNA is TGTGCCAGCAGCTTAGGAGGGGGCCGAGCGGACGAGCAGTACTTC. Residues: CASSLGGGRADEQYF.

This clone was counted once. This rearrangement joins TRBV28 to TRBJ2-6, with D unclear. The CDR3 sequence is 17 residues long. Trimming took 4 bases from V and 0 from J, leaving 13 bases between them. Germline loops: CDR1 MDHEN, CDR2 SYDVKM. CDR3 sequence: CASSSQASPSGANVLTF. In DNA, the CDR3 is TGTGCCAGCAGTTCCCAGGCCTCCCCCTCTGGGGCCAACGTCCTGACTTTC.

V gene TRBV6-5 combines with J gene TRBJ1-2; D remains ambiguous. The germline V gene encodes CDR1 MNHEY and CDR2 SVGAGI. The V end was cut by 6 bases, the J end by 1 base, with 6 bases between. The CDR3 runs to 12 residues. The CDR3 DNA is TGTGCCAGCAGCAAACATAACTATGGCTACACCTTC. Translating gives CASSKHNYGYTF.

The chain employs TRBV6-1 and TRBJ1-5; D perhaps matches TRBD1 (5 bases). Trimming left V 8 bases short and J 5 bases short, with 13 bases between. The CDR3 consists of 13 residues. The germline V gene encodes CDR1 MNHNS and CDR2 SASEGT. The CDR3 is CASGQVYDQPQHF. The CDR3 nucleotides are TGTGCCAGCGGACAAGTCTACGATCAGCCCCAGCATTTT.